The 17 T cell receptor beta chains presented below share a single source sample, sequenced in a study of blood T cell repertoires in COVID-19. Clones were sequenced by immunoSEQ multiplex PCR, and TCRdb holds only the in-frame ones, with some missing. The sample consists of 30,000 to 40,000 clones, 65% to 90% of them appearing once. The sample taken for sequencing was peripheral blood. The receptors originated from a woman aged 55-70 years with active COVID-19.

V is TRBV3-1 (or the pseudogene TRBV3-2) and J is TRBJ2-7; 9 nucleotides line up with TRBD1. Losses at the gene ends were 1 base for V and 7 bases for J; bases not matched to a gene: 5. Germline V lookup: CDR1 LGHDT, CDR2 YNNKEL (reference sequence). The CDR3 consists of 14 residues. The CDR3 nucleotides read TGTGCCAGCAGCCAAGGTGAGACAGGGGGAGAGCAGTACTTC. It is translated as CASSQGETGGEQYF.

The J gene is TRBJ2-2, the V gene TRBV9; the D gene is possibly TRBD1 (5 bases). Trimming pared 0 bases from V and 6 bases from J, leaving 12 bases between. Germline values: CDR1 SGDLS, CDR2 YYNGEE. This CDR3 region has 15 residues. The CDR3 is CASSVEGQSSGELFF. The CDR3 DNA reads TGTGCCAGCAGCGTAGAGGGGCAGTCTTCCGGGGAGCTGTTTTTT.

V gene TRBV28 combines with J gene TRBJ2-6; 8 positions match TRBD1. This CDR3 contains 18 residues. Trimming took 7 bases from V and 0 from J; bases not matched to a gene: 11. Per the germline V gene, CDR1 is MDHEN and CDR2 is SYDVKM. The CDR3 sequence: CASNDRTGQSSGANVLTF. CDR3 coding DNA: TGTGCCAGCAACGATCGGACAGGGCAGAGCTCTGGGGCCAACGTCCTGACTTTC.

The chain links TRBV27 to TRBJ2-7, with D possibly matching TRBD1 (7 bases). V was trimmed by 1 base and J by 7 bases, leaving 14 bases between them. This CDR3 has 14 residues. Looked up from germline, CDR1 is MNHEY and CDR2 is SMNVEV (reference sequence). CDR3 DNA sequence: TGTGCCAGCAGTTTATGGGCAGGGGGGTTTGAGCAGTACTTC. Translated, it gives CASSLWAGGFEQYF.

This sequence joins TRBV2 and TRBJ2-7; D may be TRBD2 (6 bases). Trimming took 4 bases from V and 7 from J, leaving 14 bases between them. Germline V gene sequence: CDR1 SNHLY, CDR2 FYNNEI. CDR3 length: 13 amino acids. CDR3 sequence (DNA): TGTGCCAGCAGTGGGACGAAAAGCGGGGAGCAGTACTTC. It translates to CASSGTKSGEQYF.

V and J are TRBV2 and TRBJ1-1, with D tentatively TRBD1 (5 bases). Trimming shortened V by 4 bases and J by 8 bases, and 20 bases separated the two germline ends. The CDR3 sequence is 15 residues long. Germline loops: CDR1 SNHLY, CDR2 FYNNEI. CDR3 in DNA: TGTGCCAGCAGTGGGGGCCAGGGAGGAAAAGGGGAAGCTTTCTTT. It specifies CASSGGQGGKGEAFF.

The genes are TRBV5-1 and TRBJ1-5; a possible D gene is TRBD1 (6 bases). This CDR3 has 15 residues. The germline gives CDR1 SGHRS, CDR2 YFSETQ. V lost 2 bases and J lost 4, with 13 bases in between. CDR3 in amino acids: CASSLSGARNQPQHF. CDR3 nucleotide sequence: TGCGCCAGCAGCTTATCAGGGGCTAGGAATCAGCCCCAGCATTTT.

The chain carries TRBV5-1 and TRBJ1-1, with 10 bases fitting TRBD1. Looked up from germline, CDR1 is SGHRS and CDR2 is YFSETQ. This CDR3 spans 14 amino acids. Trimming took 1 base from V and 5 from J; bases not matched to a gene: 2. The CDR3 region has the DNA TGCGCCAGCAGCTTGTGGACAGGGGGGACTGAAGCTTTCTTT. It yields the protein CASSLWTGGTEAFF.

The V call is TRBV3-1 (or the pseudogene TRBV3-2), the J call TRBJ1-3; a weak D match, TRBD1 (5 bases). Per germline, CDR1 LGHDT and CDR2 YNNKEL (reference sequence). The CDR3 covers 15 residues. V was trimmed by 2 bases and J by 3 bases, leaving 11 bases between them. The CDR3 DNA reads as TGTGCCAGCAGCCAATTTAAAGGGGTTGGAAACACCATATATTTT. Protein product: CASSQFKGVGNTIYF.

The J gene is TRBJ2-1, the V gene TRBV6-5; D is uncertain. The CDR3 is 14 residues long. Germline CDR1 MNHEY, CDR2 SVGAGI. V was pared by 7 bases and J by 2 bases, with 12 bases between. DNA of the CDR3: TGTGCCAGCACCCCCGGAGAGCCCTACAATGAGCAGTTCTTC. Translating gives CASTPGEPYNEQFF.

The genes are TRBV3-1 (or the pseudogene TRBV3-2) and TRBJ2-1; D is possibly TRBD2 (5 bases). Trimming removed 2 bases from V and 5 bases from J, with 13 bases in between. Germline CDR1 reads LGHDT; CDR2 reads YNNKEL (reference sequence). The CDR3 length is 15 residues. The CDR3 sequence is CASSQSGARHNEQFF. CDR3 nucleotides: TGTGCCAGCAGCCAAAGCGGCGCTCGGCACAATGAGCAGTTCTTC.

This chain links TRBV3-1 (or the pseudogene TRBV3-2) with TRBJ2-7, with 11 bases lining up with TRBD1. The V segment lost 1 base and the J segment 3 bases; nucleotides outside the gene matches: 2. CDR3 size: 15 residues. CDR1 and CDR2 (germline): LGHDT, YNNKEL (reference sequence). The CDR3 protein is CASSQADRGLYEQYF. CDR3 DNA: TGTGCCAGCAGCCAAGCGGACAGGGGGCTCTACGAGCAGTACTTC.

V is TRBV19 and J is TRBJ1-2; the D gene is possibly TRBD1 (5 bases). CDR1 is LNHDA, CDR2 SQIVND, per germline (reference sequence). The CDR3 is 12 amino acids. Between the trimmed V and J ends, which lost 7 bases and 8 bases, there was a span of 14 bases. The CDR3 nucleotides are TGTGCCAGTACTCCGAGCACAGGCGGCTACACCTTC. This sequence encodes CASTPSTGGYTF.

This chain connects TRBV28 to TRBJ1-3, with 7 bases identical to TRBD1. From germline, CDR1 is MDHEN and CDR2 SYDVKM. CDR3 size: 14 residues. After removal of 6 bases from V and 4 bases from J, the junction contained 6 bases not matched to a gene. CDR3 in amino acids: CASRRQGLGNTIYF. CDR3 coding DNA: TGTGCCAGCAGACGACAGGGACTCGGAAACACCATATATTTT.

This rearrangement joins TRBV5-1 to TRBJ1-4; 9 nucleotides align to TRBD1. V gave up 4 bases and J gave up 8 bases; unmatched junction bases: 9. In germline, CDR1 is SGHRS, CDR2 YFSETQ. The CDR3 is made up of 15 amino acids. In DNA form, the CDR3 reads TGCGCCAGCAGCCGGATACAGGGGGCGCGGGAAAAACTGTTTTTT. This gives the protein CASSRIQGAREKLFF.

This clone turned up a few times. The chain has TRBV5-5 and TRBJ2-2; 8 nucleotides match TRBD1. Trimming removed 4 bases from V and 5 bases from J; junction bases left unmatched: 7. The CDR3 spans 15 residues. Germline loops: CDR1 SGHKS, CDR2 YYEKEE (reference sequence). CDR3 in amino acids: CASSPQDRETGELFF. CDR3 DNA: TGTGCCAGCAGCCCCCAGGACAGGGAAACCGGGGAGCTGTTTTTT.

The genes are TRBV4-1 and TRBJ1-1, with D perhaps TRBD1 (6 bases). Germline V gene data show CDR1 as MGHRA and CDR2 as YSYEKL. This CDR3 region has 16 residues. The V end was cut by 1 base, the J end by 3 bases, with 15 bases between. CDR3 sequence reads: CASSQVMGALDTEAFF. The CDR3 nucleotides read TGCGCCAGCAGCCAAGTGATGGGGGCACTGGACACTGAAGCTTTCTTT.